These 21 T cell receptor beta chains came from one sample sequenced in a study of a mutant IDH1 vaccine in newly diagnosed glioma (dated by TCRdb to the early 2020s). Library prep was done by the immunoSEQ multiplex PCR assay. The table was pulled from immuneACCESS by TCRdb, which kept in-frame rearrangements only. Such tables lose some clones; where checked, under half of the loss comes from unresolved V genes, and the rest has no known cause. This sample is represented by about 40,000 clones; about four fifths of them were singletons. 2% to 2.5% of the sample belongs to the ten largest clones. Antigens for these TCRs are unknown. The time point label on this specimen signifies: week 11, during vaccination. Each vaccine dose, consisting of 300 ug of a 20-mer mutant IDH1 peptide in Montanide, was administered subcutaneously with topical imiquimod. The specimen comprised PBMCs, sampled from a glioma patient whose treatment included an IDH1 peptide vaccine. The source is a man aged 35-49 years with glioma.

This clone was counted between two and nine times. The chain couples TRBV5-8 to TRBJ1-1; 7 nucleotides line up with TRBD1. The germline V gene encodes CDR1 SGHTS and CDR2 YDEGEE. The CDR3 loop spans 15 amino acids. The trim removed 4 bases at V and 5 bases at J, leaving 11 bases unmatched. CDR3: CASSPNTGVGTEAFF. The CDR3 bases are TGTGCCAGCAGCCCTAACACAGGGGTTGGAACTGAAGCTTTCTTT. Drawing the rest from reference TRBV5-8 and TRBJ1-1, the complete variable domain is EAGVTQSPTHLIKTRGQQATLRCSPISGHTSVYWYQQALGLGLQFLLWYDEGEERNRGNFPPRFSGRQFPNYSSELNVNALELEDSALYLCASSPNTGVGTEAFFGQGTRLTVV.

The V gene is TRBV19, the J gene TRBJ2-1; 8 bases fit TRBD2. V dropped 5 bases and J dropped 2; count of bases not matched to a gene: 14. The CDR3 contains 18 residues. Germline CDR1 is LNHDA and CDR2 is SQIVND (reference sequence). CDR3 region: CASSVGLAKTGTYNEQFF. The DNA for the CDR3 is TGTGCCAGTAGTGTTGGACTAGCTAAGACCGGCACCTACAATGAGCAGTTCTTC. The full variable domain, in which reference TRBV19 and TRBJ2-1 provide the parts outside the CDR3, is DGGITQSPKYLFRKEGQNVTLSCEQNLNHDAMYWYRQDPGQGLRLIYYSQIVNDFQKGDIAEGYSVSREKKESFPLTVTSAQKNPTAFYLCASSVGLAKTGTYNEQFFGPGTRLTVL.

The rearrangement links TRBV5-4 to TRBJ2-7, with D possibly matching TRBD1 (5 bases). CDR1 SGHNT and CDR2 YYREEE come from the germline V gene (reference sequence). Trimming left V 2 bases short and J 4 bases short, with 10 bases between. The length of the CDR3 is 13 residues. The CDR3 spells CASSFHSGYEQYF. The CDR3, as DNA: TGTGCCAGCAGCTTCCACTCAGGGTACGAGCAGTACTTC.

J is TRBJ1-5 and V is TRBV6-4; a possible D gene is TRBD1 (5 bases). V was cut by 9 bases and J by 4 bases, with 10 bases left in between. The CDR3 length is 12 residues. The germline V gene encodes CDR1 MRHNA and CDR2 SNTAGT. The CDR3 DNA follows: TGTGCCAGGATACAGGAAAATCAGCCCCAGCATTTT. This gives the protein CARIQENQPQHF.

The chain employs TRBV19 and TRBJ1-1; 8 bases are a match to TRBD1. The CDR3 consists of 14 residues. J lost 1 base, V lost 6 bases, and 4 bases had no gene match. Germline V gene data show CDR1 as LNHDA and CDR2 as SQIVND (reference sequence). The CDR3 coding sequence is TGTGCCAGTAGACTCGGACAGGGGAACACTGAAGCTTTCTTT. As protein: CASRLGQGNTEAFF.

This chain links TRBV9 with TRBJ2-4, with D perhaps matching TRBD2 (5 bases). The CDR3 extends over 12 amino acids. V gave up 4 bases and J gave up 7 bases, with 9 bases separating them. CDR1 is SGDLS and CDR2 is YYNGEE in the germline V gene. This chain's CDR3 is CASSTGNNIQYF. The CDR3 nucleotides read TGTGCCAGCAGCACCGGGAATAACATTCAGTACTTC.

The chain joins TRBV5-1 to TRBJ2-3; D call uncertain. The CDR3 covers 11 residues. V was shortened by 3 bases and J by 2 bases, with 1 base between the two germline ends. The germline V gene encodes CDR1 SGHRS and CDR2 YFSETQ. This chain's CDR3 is CASSYTDTQYF. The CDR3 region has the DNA TGCGCCAGCAGCTACACAGATACGCAGTATTTT. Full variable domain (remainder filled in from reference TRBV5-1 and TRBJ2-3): KAGVTQTPRYLIKTRGQQVTLSCSPISGHRSVSWYQQTPGQGLQFLFEYFSETQRNKGNFPGRFSGRQFSNSRSEMNVSTLELGDSALYLCASSYTDTQYFGPGTRLTVL.

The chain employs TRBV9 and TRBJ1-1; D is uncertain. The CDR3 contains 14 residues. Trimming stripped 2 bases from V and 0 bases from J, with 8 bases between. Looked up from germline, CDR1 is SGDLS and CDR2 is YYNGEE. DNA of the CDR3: TGTGCCAGCAGCGTTGGCACCCTGAACACTGAAGCTTTCTTT. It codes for CASSVGTLNTEAFF.

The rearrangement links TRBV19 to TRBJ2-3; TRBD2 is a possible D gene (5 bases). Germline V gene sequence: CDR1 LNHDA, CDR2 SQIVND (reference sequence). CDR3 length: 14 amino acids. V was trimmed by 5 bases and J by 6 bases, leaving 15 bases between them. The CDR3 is CASSFGSQRDTQYF. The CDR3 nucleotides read TGTGCCAGTAGTTTCGGGTCTCAGCGGGATACGCAGTATTTT.

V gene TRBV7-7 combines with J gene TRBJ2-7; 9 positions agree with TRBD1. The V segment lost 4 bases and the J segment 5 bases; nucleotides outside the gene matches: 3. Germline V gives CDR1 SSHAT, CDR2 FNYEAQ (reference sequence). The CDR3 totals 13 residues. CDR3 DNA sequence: TGTGCCAGCAGCTGGGACAGGGACCACGAGCAGTACTTC. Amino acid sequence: CASSWDRDHEQYF. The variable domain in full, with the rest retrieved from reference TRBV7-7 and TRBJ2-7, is GAGVSQSPRYKVTKRGQDVTLRCDPISSHATLYWYQQALGQGPEFLTYFNYEAQPDKSGLPSDRFSAERPEGSISTLTIQRTEQRDSAMYRCASSWDRDHEQYFGPGTRLTVT.

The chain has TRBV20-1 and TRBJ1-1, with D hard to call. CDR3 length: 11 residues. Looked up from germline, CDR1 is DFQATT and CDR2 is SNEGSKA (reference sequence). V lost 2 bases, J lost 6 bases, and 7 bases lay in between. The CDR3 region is CSARRTAEAFF. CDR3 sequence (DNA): TGCAGTGCTAGACGTACCGCTGAAGCTTTCTTT.

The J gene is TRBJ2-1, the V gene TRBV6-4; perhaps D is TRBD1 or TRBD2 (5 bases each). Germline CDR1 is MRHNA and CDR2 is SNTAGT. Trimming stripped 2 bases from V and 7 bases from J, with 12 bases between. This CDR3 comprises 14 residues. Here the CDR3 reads CASSDGASPNEQFF. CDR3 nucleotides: TGTGCCAGCAGTGACGGGGCTAGCCCAAATGAGCAGTTCTTC.

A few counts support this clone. The DNA of the CDR3 is TGCAGCGTTGAGCGGATAGGGGGCCGAGGCTACACCTTC. It codes for CSVERIGGRGYTF. The genes are TRBV29-1 and TRBJ1-2, with TRBD1 identical over 7 bases. Trimming at V came to 3 bases and at J to 8 bases, leaving 9 bases not matched to a gene. CDR3 length equals 13 residues. From germline, CDR1 is SQVTM and CDR2 ANQGSEA.

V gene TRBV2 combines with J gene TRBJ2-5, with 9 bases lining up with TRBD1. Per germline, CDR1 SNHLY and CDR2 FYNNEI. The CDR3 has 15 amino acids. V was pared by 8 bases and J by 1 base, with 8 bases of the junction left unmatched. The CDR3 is CASGRDRELQETQYF. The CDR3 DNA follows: TGTGCCAGCGGCCGGGACAGGGAACTCCAAGAGACCCAGTACTTC.

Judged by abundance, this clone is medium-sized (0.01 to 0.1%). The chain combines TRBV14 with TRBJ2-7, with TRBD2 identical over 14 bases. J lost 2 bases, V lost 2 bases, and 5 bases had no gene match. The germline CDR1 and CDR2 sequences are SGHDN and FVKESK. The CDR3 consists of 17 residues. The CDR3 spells CASSQKRGLAGAYEQYF. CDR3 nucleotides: TGTGCCAGCAGCCAAAAGAGGGGACTAGCGGGAGCCTACGAGCAGTACTTC.

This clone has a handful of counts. The CDR3 loop is CASSYSHRGGETQYF. CDR3 coding DNA: TGTGCCAGCAGTTACTCTCATCGGGGTGGAGAGACCCAGTACTTC. The chain is built from TRBV6-5 and TRBJ2-5; possibly TRBD2 for D (5 bases). Trimming took off 0 bases at V and 4 bases at J, with 12 bases between the two ends. This CDR3 comprises 15 residues. Germline V lookup: CDR1 MNHEY, CDR2 SVGAGI.

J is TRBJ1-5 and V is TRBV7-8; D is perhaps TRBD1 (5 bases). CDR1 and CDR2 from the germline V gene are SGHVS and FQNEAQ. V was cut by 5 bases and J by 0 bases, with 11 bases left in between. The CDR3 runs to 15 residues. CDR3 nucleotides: TGTGCCAGCAGCGCACGGACAATTAGCAATCAGCCCCAGCATTTT. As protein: CASSARTISNQPQHF.

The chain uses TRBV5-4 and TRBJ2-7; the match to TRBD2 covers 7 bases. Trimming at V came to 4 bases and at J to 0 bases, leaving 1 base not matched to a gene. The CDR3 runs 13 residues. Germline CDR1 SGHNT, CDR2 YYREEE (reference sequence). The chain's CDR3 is CASSAGVSYEQYF. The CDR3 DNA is TGTGCCAGCAGCGCGGGAGTCTCCTACGAGCAGTACTTC.

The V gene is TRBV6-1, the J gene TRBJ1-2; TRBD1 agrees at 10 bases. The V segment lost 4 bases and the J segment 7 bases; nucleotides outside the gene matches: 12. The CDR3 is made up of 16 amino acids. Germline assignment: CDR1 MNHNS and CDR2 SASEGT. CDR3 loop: CASSVARGQGDFGYTF. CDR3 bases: TGTGCCAGCAGTGTCGCCAGAGGACAGGGGGATTTTGGCTACACCTTC.

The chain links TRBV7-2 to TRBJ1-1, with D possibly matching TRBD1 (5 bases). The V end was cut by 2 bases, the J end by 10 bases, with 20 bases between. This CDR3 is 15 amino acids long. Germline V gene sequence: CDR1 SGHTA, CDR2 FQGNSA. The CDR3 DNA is TGTGCCAGCAGCTTATTGGTGGGGCAGCCCCTTGCAGCTTTCTTT. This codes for CASSLLVGQPLAAFF.

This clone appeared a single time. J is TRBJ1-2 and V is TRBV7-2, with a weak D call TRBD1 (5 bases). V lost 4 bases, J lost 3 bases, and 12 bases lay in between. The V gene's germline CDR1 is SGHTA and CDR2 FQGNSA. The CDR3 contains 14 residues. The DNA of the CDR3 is TGTGCCAGCAGCTCCTACTTAGGGGACTATGGCTACACCTTC. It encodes CASSSYLGDYGYTF. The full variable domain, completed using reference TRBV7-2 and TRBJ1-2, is GAGVSQSPSNKVTEKGKDVELRCDPISGHTALYWYRQSLGQGLEFLIYFQGNSAPDKSGLPSDRFSAERTGGSVSTLTIQRTQQEDSAVYLCASSSYLGDYGYTFGSGTRLTVV.